Below are 7 T cell receptor beta chains sequenced from a single sample in a study of CD8 T cells in Susac syndrome. RNA in amounts of roughly 0.5 to 1 ug was reverse transcribed with random hexamers. TCRdb redid the calling of the immunoSEQ multiplex PCR reads with MiXCR, one entry per CDR3 protein. The data hold about 80,000 distinct CDR3 sequences, with just under 95% observed a single time. Sequenced input: CD8+ T cells from PBMCs. These TCRs come from a human donor in good health.

The chain couples TRBV3-1 to TRBJ2-3; tentative D call: TRBD1 (5 bases). Germline V lookup: CDR1 LGHDT, CDR2 YNNKEL (reference sequence). V dropped 2 bases and J dropped 4 bases, with 13 bases sitting between them. This CDR3 has 15 residues. Here the CDR3 reads CASSQFFQGPDTQYF. The CDR3 DNA reads TGTGCCAGCAGCCAATTTTTTCAGGGCCCAGATACGCAGTATTTT.

The rearrangement uses TRBV2 and TRBJ2-7, with 7 nucleotides matching TRBD1. The CDR3 loop spans 13 amino acids. The germline gives CDR1 SNHLY, CDR2 FYNNEI. V shed 7 bases and J 5 bases; nucleotides not matched to a gene: 8. The chain's CDR3 is CASIPTGEHEQYF. In DNA, the CDR3 is TGTGCCAGCATCCCAACAGGGGAGCACGAGCAGTACTTC.

This chain connects TRBV9 to TRBJ2-3, with 10 bases matching TRBD1. The V gene's germline CDR1 is SGDLS and CDR2 YYNGEE. The CDR3 totals 17 residues. Trimming removed 2 bases from V and 3 bases from J; junction bases left unmatched: 9. The DNA for the CDR3 is TGTGCCAGCAGCGTTACCGGGACAGGGGTGTTTACAGATACGCAGTATTTT. This translates into CASSVTGTGVFTDTQYF. The full variable domain, with the rest looked up from reference TRBV9 and TRBJ2-3, is DSGVTQTPKHLITATGQRVTLRCSPRSGDLSVYWYQQSLDQGLQFLIQYYNGEERAKGNILERFSAQQFPDLHSELNLSSLELGDSALYFCASSVTGTGVFTDTQYFGPGTRLTVL.

The gene calls are TRBV7-9 and TRBJ1-6; D may be TRBD1 (5 bases). Germline V gives CDR1 SEHNR, CDR2 FQNEAQ (reference sequence). V was trimmed by 11 bases and J by 11 bases, leaving 19 bases between them. The CDR3 covers 13 residues. CDR3: CAVRMGGETPLHF. As DNA, the CDR3 is TGTGCCGTAAGAATGGGGGGAGAAACACCCCTCCACTTT. Complete variable domain (other parts from reference TRBV7-9 and TRBJ1-6): DTGVSQNPRHKITKRGQNVTFRCDPISEHNRLYWYRQTLGQGPEFLTYFQNEAQLEKSRLLSDRFSAERPKGSFSTLEIQRTEQGDSAMYLCAVRMGGETPLHFGNGTRLTVT.

This clonotype was counted a single time. This chain uses TRBV4-1 with TRBJ2-5; no clear D gene. CDR3 size: 14 residues. Germline lookup yields CDR1 MGHRA and CDR2 YSYEKL. Trimming removed 2 bases from V and 0 bases from J, with 7 bases in between. The CDR3 DNA reads TGCGCCAGCAGCCAACAATCCAACCAAGAGACCCAGTACTTC. This codes for CASSQQSNQETQYF.

J is TRBJ1-1 and V is TRBV14, with TRBD1 identical over 7 bases. The germline V gene encodes CDR1 SGHDN and CDR2 FVKESK. The junction had 6 bases not matched to a gene; V was cut back by 4 bases and J by 4 bases. The CDR3 runs 14 residues. CDR3 loop: CASSPTGRSTEAFF. CDR3 nucleotides: TGTGCCAGCAGCCCGACAGGGCGCAGCACTGAAGCTTTCTTT.

This rearrangement joins TRBV6-1 to TRBJ2-7; perhaps TRBD2 as D (6 bases). The length of the CDR3 is 16 residues. Germline values: CDR1 MNHNS, CDR2 SASEGT. V was cut by 6 bases and J by 2 bases, with 20 bases left in between. In nucleotides, the CDR3 is TGTGCCAGCAGCCGAACCTCCGGGACTTTAACCTACGAGCAGTACGTC. As protein: CASSRTSGTLTYEQYV.